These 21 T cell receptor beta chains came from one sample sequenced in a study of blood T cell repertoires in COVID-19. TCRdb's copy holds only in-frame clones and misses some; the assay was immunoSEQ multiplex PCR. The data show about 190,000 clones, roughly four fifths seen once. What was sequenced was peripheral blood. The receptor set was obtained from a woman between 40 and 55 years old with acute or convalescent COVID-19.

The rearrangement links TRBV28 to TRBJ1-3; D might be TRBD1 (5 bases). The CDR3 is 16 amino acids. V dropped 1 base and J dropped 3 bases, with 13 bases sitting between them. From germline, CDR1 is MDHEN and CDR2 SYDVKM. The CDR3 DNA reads TGTGCCAGCAGTTTATTAGGGGTAGGGATTGGAAACACCATATATTTT. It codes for CASSLLGVGIGNTIYF. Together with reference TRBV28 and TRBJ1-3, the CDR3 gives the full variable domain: DVKVTQSSRYLVKRTGEKVFLECVQDMDHENMFWYRQDPGLGLRLIYFSYDVKMKEKGDIPEGYSVSREKKERFSLILESASTNQTSMYLCASSLLGVGIGNTIYFGEGSWLTVV.

In DNA form, the CDR3 reads TGCGCCAGCAGCCCAGCAGGGGGGCTCGGTTCACCCCTCCACTTT. Translating it yields CASSPAGGLGSPLHF. This chain joins TRBV5-1 and TRBJ1-6; 7 nucleotides match TRBD1. V was clipped by 4 bases and J by 9 bases; unmatched bases: 10. CDR3 length equals 15 residues. CDR1 SGHRS and CDR2 YFSETQ come from the germline V gene.

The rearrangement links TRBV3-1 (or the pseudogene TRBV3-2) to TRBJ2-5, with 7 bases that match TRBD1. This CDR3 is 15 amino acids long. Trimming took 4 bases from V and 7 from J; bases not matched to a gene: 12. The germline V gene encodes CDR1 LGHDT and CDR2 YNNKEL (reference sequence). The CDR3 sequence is CASSRTGSPGGTQYF. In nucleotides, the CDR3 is TGTGCCAGCAGCCGGACAGGATCCCCAGGGGGGACCCAGTACTTC.

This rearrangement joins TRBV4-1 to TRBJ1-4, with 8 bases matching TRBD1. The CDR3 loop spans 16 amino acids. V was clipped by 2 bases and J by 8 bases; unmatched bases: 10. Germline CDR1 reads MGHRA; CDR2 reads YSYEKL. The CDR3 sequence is CASSQLGQGGREKLFF. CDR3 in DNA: TGCGCCAGCAGCCAACTCGGACAGGGTGGACGAGAAAAACTGTTTTTT.

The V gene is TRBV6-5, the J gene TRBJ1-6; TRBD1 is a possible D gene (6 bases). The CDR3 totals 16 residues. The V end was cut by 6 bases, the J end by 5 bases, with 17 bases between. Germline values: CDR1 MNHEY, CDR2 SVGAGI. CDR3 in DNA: TGTGCCAGCAGCTACCGAGTGGGGGCCGATAATTCACCCCTCCACTTT. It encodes CASSYRVGADNSPLHF.

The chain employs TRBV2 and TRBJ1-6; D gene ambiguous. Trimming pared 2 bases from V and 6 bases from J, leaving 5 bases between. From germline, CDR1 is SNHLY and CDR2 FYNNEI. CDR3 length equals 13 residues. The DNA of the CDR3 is TGTGCCAGCAGTGAACCCCTTAATTCACCCCTCCACTTT. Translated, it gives CASSEPLNSPLHF.

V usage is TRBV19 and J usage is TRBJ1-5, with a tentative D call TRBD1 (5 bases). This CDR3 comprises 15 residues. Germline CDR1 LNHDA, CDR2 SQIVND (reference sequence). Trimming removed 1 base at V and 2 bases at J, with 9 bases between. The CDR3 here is CASSIGSRGNQPQHF. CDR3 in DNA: TGTGCCAGTAGTATAGGTAGCAGGGGCAATCAGCCCCAGCATTTT. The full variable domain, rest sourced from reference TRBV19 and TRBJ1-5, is DGGITQSPKYLFRKEGQNVTLSCEQNLNHDAMYWYRQDPGQGLRLIYYSQIVNDFQKGDIAEGYSVSREKKESFPLTVTSAQKNPTAFYLCASSIGSRGNQPQHFGDGTRLSIL.

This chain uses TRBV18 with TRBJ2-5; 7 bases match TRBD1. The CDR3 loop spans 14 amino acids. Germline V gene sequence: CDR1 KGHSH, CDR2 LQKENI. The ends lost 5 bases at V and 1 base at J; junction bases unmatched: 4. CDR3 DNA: TGTGCCAGCTCAAGACAGGGATCCCAAGAGACCCAGTACTTC. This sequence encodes CASSRQGSQETQYF.

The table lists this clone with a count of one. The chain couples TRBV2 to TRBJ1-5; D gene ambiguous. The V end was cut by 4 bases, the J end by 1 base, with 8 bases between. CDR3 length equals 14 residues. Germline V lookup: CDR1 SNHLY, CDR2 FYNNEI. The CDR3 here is CASSGSLSNQPQHF. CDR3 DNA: TGTGCCAGCAGTGGGAGCCTGAGCAATCAGCCCCAGCATTTT.

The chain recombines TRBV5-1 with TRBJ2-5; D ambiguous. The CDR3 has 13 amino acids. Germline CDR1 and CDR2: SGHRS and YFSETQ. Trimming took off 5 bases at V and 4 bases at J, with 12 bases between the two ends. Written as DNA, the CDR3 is TGCGCCAGCAGATCTTCGAGTGGAGAGACCCAGTACTTC. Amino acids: CASRSSSGETQYF.

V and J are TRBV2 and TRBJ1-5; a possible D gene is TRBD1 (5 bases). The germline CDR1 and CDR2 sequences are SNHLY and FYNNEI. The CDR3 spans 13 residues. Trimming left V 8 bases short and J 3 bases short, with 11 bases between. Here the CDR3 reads CASQGTNNQPQHF. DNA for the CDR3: TGTGCCAGCCAGGGAACCAACAATCAGCCCCAGCATTTT.

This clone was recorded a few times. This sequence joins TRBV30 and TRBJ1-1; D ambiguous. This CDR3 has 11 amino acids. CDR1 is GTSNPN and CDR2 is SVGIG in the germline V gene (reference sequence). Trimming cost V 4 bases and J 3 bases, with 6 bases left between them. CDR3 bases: TGTGCCTGGATCAGATACACTGAAGCTTTCTTT. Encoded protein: CAWIRYTEAFF.

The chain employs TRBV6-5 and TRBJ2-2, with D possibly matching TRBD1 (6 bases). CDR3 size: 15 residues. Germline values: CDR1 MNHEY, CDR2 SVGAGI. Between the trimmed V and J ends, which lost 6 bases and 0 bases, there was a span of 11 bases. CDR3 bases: TGTGCCAGCAGCACGGACAGCACGAACACCGGGGAGCTGTTTTTT. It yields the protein CASSTDSTNTGELFF.

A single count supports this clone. DNA for the CDR3: TGTGCCAGCAGTTACTCCACGACAGGGGGGGGCACTGAAGCTTTCTTT. This sequence encodes CASSYSTTGGGTEAFF. The chain links TRBV6-2 or TRBV6-3 to TRBJ1-1; 9 nucleotides align to TRBD1. Germline CDR1 and CDR2: MNHEY and SVGEGT. The CDR3 has 16 residues. V was pared by 0 bases and J by 4 bases, with 6 bases of the junction left unmatched.

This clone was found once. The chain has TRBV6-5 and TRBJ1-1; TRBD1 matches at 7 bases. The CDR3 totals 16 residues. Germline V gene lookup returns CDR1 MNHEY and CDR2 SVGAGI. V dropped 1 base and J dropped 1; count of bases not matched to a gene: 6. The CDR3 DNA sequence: TGTGCCAGCAGTTACTTTCGGACAGGCCCGAACACTGAAGCTTTCTTT. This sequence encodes CASSYFRTGPNTEAFF.

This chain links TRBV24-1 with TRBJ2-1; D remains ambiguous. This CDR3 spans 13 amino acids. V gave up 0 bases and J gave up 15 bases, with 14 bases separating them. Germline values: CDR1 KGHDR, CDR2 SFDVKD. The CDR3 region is CATSDLVAGPRFF. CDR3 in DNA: TGTGCCACCAGTGATTTGGTGGCAGGCCCACGGTTCTTC.

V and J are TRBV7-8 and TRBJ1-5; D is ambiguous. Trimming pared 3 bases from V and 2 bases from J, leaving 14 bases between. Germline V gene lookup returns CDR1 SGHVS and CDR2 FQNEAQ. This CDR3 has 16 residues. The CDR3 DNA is TGTGCCAGCAGCTTCGGAGGGATAATTGGCAATCAGCCCCAGCATTTT. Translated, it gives CASSFGGIIGNQPQHF.

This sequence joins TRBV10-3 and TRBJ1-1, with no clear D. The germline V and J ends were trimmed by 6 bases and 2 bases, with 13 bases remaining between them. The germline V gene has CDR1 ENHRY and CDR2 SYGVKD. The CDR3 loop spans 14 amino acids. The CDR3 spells CAISTADKNTEAFF. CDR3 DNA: TGTGCCATCAGCACTGCTGATAAAAACACTGAAGCTTTCTTT.

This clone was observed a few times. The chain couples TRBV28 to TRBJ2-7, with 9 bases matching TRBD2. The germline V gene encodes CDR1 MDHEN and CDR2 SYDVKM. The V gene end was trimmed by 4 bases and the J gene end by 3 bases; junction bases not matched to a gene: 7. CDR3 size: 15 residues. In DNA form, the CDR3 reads TGTGCCAGCAGTTCTCTAGCGGGACCTCGCTACGAGCAGTACTTC. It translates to CASSSLAGPRYEQYF.

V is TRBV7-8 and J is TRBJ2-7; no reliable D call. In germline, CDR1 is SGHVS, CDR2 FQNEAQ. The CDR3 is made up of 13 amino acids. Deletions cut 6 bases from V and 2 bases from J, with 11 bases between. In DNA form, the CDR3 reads TGTGCCAGCAGGGGTGGTGGAGCCTACGAGCAGTACTTC. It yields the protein CASRGGGAYEQYF. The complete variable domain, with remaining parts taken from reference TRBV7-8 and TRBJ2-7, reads GAGVSQSPRYKVAKRGQDVALRCDPISGHVSLFWYQQALGQGPEFLTYFQNEAQLDKSGLPSDRFFAERPEGSVSTLKIQRTQQEDSAVYLCASRGGGAYEQYFGPGTRLTVT.

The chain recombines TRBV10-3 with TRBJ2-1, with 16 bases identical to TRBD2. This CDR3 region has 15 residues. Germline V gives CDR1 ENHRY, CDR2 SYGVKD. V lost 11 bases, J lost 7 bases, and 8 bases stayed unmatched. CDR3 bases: TGTGCCGCTGCGGGGACTAGCGGGAGGGCGAATGAGCAGTTCTTC. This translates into CAAAGTSGRANEQFF.